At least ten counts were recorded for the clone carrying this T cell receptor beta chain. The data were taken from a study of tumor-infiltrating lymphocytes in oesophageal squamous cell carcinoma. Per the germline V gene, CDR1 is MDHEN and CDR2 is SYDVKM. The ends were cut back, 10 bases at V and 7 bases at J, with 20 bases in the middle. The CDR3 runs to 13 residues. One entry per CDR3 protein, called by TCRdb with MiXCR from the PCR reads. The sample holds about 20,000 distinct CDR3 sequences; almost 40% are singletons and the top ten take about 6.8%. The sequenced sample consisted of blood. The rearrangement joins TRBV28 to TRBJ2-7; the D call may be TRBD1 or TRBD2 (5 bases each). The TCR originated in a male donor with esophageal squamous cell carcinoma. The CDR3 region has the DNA TGTGCCACCGATCGGGGCGGACGGGGTGAGCAGTACTTC. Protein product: CATDRGGRGEQYF.